This entry describes one T cell receptor beta chain. Its antigen has not been determined. No qualities accompany the bases; no much larger clone lies one base away. The time point tag for this specimen amounts to: baseline before first vaccination. Samples from vaccinated people were obtained from the UK trials COV001 and COV002, which included a single-blind randomized controlled phase 2/3 trial of AZD1222 (ChAdOx1 nCoV-19) in healthy adults. Trial participant PBMC samples were collected at day 0 and day 28 after the second dose for TCRbeta chain sequencing. The CDR3 regions of human TCRbeta chains were analyzed by immunosequencing. The authors' pipeline ran thus. Repertoire TCRs were checked for matches against a reference library of SARS-CoV-2-specific TCRs that had been generated using the MIRA antigen-specificity platform. Breadth meant the fraction of unique TCRs that were SARS-CoV-2-associated, whereas depth meant the fraction of total T cells that were SARS-CoV-2-associated. Using the MIRA data, each spike-specific TCR was assigned both to the spike region to which the TCR was reactive and to a CD4 or CD8 class. Log10-transformed breadth and depth values were compared by one-way ANOVA with Sidak's multiple comparisons tests. TCRdb stores this immuneACCESS table with in-frame sequences only. Part of the clones is absent; in the studies checked, under half of the shortfall reflects unresolved V genes, and no reason is known for the rest. That table is the source of V, J and clone size, and D and trimming were worked out from the DNA. The sample table contains about 140,000 clones; only one count was recorded for 93% of them. The leading ten clones occupy over 7.5% of the sample.

The germline V gene supplies CDR1 SGHRS and CDR2 YFSETQ. Relative to germline, V is missing 2 bases and J is missing 4 bases, with 1 base of the junction outside any gene match. The CDR3, cysteine through phenylalanine, is 15 amino acids long. Only the CDR3 region is kept as DNA, spanning 45 bases read in frame from base 1. The sample originates from a study of T cell responses to AZD1222 COVID-19 vaccine (dated by TCRdb to the early 2020s). Some background on the complete study: Because spike-specific TCR depth and breadth did not differ between the two schedules, AZD1222 recipients who got a second dose at roughly 4 weeks were pooled with those who got a second dose at roughly 12 weeks. A total of 233 trial participants underwent TCR sequencing, of whom some 210 received two doses of AZD1222 and around 26 received two doses of the MenACWY control vaccine. Trial participants were enrolled into age subgroups of 18-55, 56-69 and 70-plus years, which contained about 150, 28 and 57 TCR-sequenced participants, respectively.

What the authors observed across the whole study: Most participants were white British and females outnumbered males, and the authors suggested that clonal diversity may have been underestimated. No day 14 peak-response samples were available, so repertoires were characterized only after the peak T cell response. After two AZD1222 doses, both the breadth and the depth of spike-specific TCRs were significantly higher than at day 0 and than in MenACWY recipients. In the small 56-69-year group, the increase in depth fell short of significance, most likely because of low power. Conclusions about previously exposed vaccinees are limited because only six or seven AZD1222 recipients were SARS-CoV-2 seropositive at baseline. Epitopes outside the regions mutated in the B.1.351 and B.1.1.7 variants were reportedly recognized by nearly half of the unique spike-specific TCRs. Vaccine-associated CD4 TCRs spanned the whole spike protein, with dominant responses in regions 160-218 and 743-854.

This clonotype originated in an adult in good health. The sequence links TRBV5-1 to TRBJ2-5, and 14 junctional nucleotides match TRBD2. Sequenced here: peripheral blood, sampled on day 0 of AZD1222 vaccination. The base sequence is TGCGCCAGCAGCTTAGGGACTAGCGGGGGAGAGACCCAGTACTTC. It specifies CASSLGTSGGETQYF.